This T cell receptor beta chain emerged from a study of cytomegalovirus exposure and HLA in healthy donors. Germline assignment: CDR1 MNHEY and CDR2 SVGAGI. The CDR3 consists of 16 residues. The PCR had 60 Vbeta and 13 Jbeta primers. TCRdb's copy holds only in-frame clones and misses some; the assay was immunoSEQ multiplex PCR. The sample lists about 200,000 clones, over 9.5% occurring once. Comment on this clone: Likely a read error: the CDR3 ends without its conserved phenylalanine or tryptophan.

The source is a man aged 45-60 years in good health and CMV-seropositive. Specimen: PBMCs. This sequence joins TRBV6-5 and TRBJ1-1; TRBD1 matches at 8 bases. CDR3 sequence reads: CDSSYTFGTGGTEAFL. The CDR3 DNA is TGTGACAGCAGTTACACGTTCGGGACAGGTGGAACTGAAGCTTTCTTG.